This is a list of T cell receptor beta chains from one sample in a study of CD4 T cells in relation to SARS-CoV-2 and coronaviruses. No antigen has been identified for these receptors. Assay used: immunoSEQ multiplex PCR; TCRdb lists only in-frame clones, some missing. The data show 16,000 or so clones, around 77% seen once. Material for sequencing was CD4+ T cells from PBMCs, cultured in vitro. The receptors come from a human donor in good health. Both conserved end residues are part of each CDR3. A D gene is named only where the DNA matches it firmly. For some rows the clone size is stated as once, few or many, or as a class when expanded; others skip it.

d_call j_call v_call clone_size cdr3_nt cdr3_aa
- TRBJ1-2 TRBV11-2 - TGTGCCAGCAGCTTAGAGGGAGCCCTGGGCTACACCTTC CASSLEGALGYTF
TRBD2 TRBJ2-1 TRBV4-2 - TGTGCCAGCAGGCGGTCCGTCGGGAGGGAGTATGAGCAGTTCTTC CASRRSVGREYEQFF
- TRBJ1-1 TRBV2 - TGTGCCAGCAGTCGGACGGAGAACACTGAAGCTTTCTTT CASSRTENTEAFF
TRBD2 TRBJ2-1 TRBV6-6 - TGTGCCAGCAGTGTGCTTAGCGGGAGGGCCGGCAATGAGCAGTTCTTC CASSVLSGRAGNEQFF
- TRBJ2-1 TRBV5-8 - TGTGCCAGCAGCTTGTTCCGCAGCTCCTACAATGAGCAGTTCTTC CASSLFRSSYNEQFF
- TRBJ2-4 TRBV28 - TGTGCCAGCAGTTCGACGGACATTCAGTACTTC CASSSTDIQYF
- TRBJ2-7 TRBV28 - TGTGCCAGTGAGGGTTACGGTAGCGAGCAGTACTTC CASEGYGSEQYF
TRBD1 TRBJ1-5 TRBV9 - TGTGCCAGCAGCGTAGAGGGACAGCGAAATCAGCCCCAGCATTTT CASSVEGQRNQPQHF
TRBD2 TRBJ2-5 TRBV5-6 once TGTGCCAGCAGCCCAAGGATCCGGGACTACCCAGGGAAAGAGACCCAGTACTTC CASSPRIRDYPGKETQYF
TRBD1 TRBJ1-4 TRBV5-1 - TGCGCCAGCACCAGGGGGCAAAATGAAAAACTGTTTTTT CASTRGQNEKLFF
- TRBJ2-1 TRBV7-3 few TGTGCCAGCAGCTCCAAAGAGGGCGGGAAGTACAATGAGCAGTTCTTC CASSSKEGGKYNEQFF
- TRBJ2-7 TRBV5-4 - TGTGCCAGCAGCCCAGGTACATCACTGCTCCCCTACGAGCAGTACTTC CASSPGTSLLPYEQYF
TRBD2 TRBJ2-1 TRBV7-9 - TGTGCCAGCAGCGGGAATAGCGGGAGCTCCTACAATGAGCAGTTCTTC CASSGNSGSSYNEQFF
TRBD1 TRBJ1-4 TRBV24-1 - TGTGCCACCAGTGACCCTAGGACAGGGAATGAAAAACTGTTTTTT CATSDPRTGNEKLFF
- TRBJ2-2 TRBV11-2 - TGTGCCAGCAGCAAAGGGGGGAACGGGGAGCTGTTTTTT CASSKGGNGELFF
- TRBJ2-3 TRBV7-9 - TGTGCCAGCAGCTTGGCTACAGATACGCAGTATTTT CASSLATDTQYF
TRBD1 TRBJ2-7 TRBV6-1 - TGTGCCAGCAGTGAATCCGGGACAGGGGGCATCAACTCCTACGAGCAGTACTTC CASSESGTGGINSYEQYF
TRBD2 TRBJ2-4 TRBV28 - TGTGCCAGCAGCCAAACTAGCGGGAGAATCAAAAACATTCAGTACTTC CASSQTSGRIKNIQYF
- TRBJ2-6 TRBV28 few TGTGCCAGCAGTCCCGGGTTAGCAGGCCTGACTTTC CASSPGLAGLTF
- TRBJ2-3 TRBV5-1 - TGCGCCAGCAGCCCCCCCGCAGATACGCAGTATTTT CASSPPADTQYF
- TRBJ1-2 TRBV15 - TGTGCCACCAGTAGAGTAGGAGGAACCCTTACCTATGGCTACACCTTC CATSRVGGTLTYGYTF
- TRBJ2-7 TRBV21-1 - TGTGCCAGCAGCAAGAGGGGACAGACCGACGAGCAGTACTTC CASSKRGQTDEQYF
- TRBJ1-2 TRBV6-2/TRBV6-3 few TGTGCCAGCAGCTCCGACAGAAAATCGGGCTACACCTTC CASSSDRKSGYTF
- TRBJ1-5 TRBV27 once TGTGCCAGCAGCCCCCAAGGGTCGTACGGCAATCAGCCCCAGCATTTT CASSPQGSYGNQPQHF
TRBD1 TRBJ1-4 TRBV5-1 - TGCGCCAGCAGCTTGGTGGGACAGGGGACTCCACGTGAAAAACTGTTTTTT CASSLVGQGTPREKLFF
TRBD1 TRBJ1-1 TRBV18 - TGTGCCAGCTCAGGACAGGTTATGAACACTGAAGCTTTCTTT CASSGQVMNTEAFF
TRBD1 TRBJ1-1 TRBV19 - TGTGCCAGTAGTCCTGGGACAGTCACTGAAGCTTTCTTT CASSPGTVTEAFF
- TRBJ1-1 TRBV2 - TGTGCCAGCAGTGTGAGAGGGCTGAACACTGAAGCTTTCTTT CASSVRGLNTEAFF
TRBD1 TRBJ2-4 TRBV6-1 - TGTGCCAGCAGTGACGCATTATGGGGACAGGAAAAAAACATTCAGTACTTC CASSDALWGQEKNIQYF
- TRBJ1-5 TRBV5-8 - TGTGCCAGCAGCACCGGTGACAGTAGCAATCAGCCCCAGCATTTT CASSTGDSSNQPQHF
TRBD1 TRBJ2-7 TRBV10-3 - TGTGCCATCAGCGGGACAGGAGAGTCCTACGAGCAGTACTTC CAISGTGESYEQYF
- TRBJ2-7 TRBV6-1 few TGTGCCAGCAGTGAAGCGGGACGGACCTACGAGCAGTACTTC CASSEAGRTYEQYF
- TRBJ2-1 TRBV2 once TGTGCCAGCAGTGAAGCAGGGAGGCTCAAACCATCCTACAATGAGCAGTTCTTC CASSEAGRLKPSYNEQFF
TRBD2 TRBJ2-2 TRBV25-1 - TGTGCCAGCAGTGAGGCGTTTAGCGGGATTACCGGGGAGCTGTTTTTT CASSEAFSGITGELFF
TRBD1 TRBJ2-7 TRBV7-2 - TGTGCCAGCAGCCCAACCTCCGGGACAGGGAACGAGCAGTACTTC CASSPTSGTGNEQYF
- TRBJ1-4 TRBV15 - TGTGCCACCAGCAGTCCTATGAGGGAACTGTTTTTT CATSSPMRELFF
- TRBJ1-4 TRBV12-5 - TGTGCTAGTGGTTTGGCTCTCGGACGGGAAAAACTGTTTTTT CASGLALGREKLFF
TRBD1 TRBJ2-3 TRBV6-1 - TGTGCCAGCAGTGAACGACAGGGGGCAGATACGCAGTATTTT CASSERQGADTQYF
TRBD1 TRBJ1-1 TRBV11-3 once TGTGCCAGCAGCTTATTGTTCATCAGGGGGGCGCGGTTCACTGAAGCTTTCTTT CASSLLFIRGARFTEAFF
- TRBJ2-5 TRBV11-2 - TGTGCCAGCAGCAGACAGGATCCCCAAGAGACCCAGTACTTC CASSRQDPQETQYF
- TRBJ1-5 TRBV15 - TGTGCCACCAGCAGAGAACCCGGGGAGCCCCAGCATTTT CATSREPGEPQHF
- TRBJ2-4 TRBV5-1 once TGCGCCAGCAGCTTGGGGGGGGGCGACATTCAGTACTTC CASSLGGGDIQYF
TRBD1 TRBJ1-5 TRBV6-6 - TGTGCCAGCAGTCCACGAGGACAGGGGGCTGGACAGCCCCAGCATTTT CASSPRGQGAGQPQHF
- TRBJ2-3 TRBV10-3 - TGTGCCATGGCAGGGCGCGAACCAGGGCGGGCTGCGCAGTATTTT CAMAGREPGRAAQYF
- TRBJ2-5 TRBV3-1/TRBV3-2 - TGTGCCAGCAGCCCCTCAGTCTGGGGGACAACAAAAGAGACCCAGTACTTC CASSPSVWGTTKETQYF
- TRBJ2-2 TRBV3-1/TRBV3-2 - TGTGCCAGCAGCCACCACACCGGGGAGCTGTTTTTT CASSHHTGELFF
- TRBJ1-5 TRBV28 - TGTGCCAGCAGTGGGGGGGTAGGGATTTACCATTTT CASSGGVGIYHF
- TRBJ1-2 TRBV5-4 few TGTGCCAGCAGCGGGGACACAGGGATAGCACTGGGAGGCTACACCTTC CASSGDTGIALGGYTF
TRBD1 TRBJ1-2 TRBV3-1/TRBV3-2 - TGTGCCAGCAGCTCGGGACAGGGGAACTATGGCTACACCTTC CASSSGQGNYGYTF
TRBD1 TRBJ2-7 TRBV25-1 - TGTGCCAGCTTGGGGACAGGGGGTTTCGAGCAGTACTTC CASLGTGGFEQYF
TRBD1 TRBJ2-2 TRBV27 - TGTGCCAGCAGTTATGAGACAGGGAAGATGGCCGGGGAGCTGTTTTTT CASSYETGKMAGELFF
TRBD1 TRBJ2-7 TRBV6-6 once TGTGCCAGCAGCCAGAGGACAGGGGGCAACGAGCAGTACTTC CASSQRTGGNEQYF
- TRBJ2-5 TRBV11-1 - TGTGCCAGCAGACACCAAGAGACCCAGTACTTC CASRHQETQYF
TRBD1 TRBJ1-1 TRBV19 - TGTGCCAGTAGTATGGGGACAGGGAGGACTGAAGCTTTCTTT CASSMGTGRTEAFF
- TRBJ2-5 TRBV12-3/TRBV12-4 - TGTGCCAGCACCTTGGGGCTTCAAGAGACCCAGTACTTC CASTLGLQETQYF
- TRBJ1-2 TRBV18 - TGTGCCAGCTCGCATCTAAAGGGGATTGTCGATGGCTACACCTTC CASSHLKGIVDGYTF
TRBD1 TRBJ2-1 TRBV13 - TGTGCCAGCAGCTTAGGCCTCGGACAGGGTATGTACAATGAGCAGTTCTTC CASSLGLGQGMYNEQFF
- TRBJ1-1 TRBV5-1 once TGCGCCAGCAGCCCAACACTCATGAACACTGAAGCTTTCTTT CASSPTLMNTEAFF
- TRBJ1-6 TRBV4-1 - TGCGCCAGCAGCCAAGGTTTCATTGATAATTCACCCCTCCACTTT CASSQGFIDNSPLHF